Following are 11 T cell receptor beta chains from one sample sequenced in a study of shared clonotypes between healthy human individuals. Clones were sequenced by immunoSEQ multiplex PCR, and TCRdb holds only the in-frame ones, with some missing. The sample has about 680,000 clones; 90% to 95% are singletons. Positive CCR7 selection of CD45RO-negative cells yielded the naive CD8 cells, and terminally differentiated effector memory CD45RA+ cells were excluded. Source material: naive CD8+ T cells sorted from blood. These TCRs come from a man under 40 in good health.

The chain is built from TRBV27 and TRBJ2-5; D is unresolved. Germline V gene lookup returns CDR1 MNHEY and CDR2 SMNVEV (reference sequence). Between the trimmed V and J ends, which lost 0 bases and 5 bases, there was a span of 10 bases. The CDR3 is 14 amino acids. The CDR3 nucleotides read TGTGCCAGCAGTTTATCTGGCCGGTGGGAGACCCAGTACTTC. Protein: CASSLSGRWETQYF.

This CDR3 reads CASLSAAYEQYF. The CDR3 bases are TGTGCCAGCCTCTCGGCGGCCTACGAGCAGTACTTC. The J gene is TRBJ2-7, the V gene TRBV2; D remains unclear. The V gene's germline CDR1 is SNHLY and CDR2 FYNNEI. This CDR3 comprises 12 residues. V lost 8 bases, J lost 2 bases, and 10 bases lay in between.

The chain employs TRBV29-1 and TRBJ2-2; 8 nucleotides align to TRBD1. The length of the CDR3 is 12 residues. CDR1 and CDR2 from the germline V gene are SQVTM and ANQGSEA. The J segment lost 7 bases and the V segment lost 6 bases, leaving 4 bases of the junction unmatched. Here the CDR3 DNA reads TGCAGCGTCTTCGACAGGGGCGGGGAGCTGTTTTTT. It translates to CSVFDRGGELFF.

CDR3 in DNA: TGCAGCGCGTCGACAGGGGATTTTTCCTACGAGCAGTACTTC. This translates into CSASTGDFSYEQYF. The chain employs TRBV29-1 and TRBJ2-7; 8 bases are shared with TRBD1. Per the germline V gene, CDR1 is SQVTM and CDR2 is ANQGSEA. This CDR3 has 14 amino acids. The V and J ends lost 7 bases and 1 base, in that order; junction bases with no gene match: 9.

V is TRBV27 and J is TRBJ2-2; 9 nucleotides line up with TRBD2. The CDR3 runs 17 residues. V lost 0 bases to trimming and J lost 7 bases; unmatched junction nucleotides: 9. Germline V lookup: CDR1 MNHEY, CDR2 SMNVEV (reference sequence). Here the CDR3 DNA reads TGTGCCAGCAGTTTATCTGGCGGGAGGGCCTCGGGCGGGGAGCTGTTTTTT. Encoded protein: CASSLSGGRASGGELFF.

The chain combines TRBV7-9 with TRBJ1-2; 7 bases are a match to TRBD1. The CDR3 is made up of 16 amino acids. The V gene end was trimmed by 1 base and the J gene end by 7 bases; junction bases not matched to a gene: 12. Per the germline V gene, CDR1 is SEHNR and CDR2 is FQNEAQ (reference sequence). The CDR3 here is CASSLGTGNQAGGYTF. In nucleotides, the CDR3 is TGTGCCAGCAGCTTAGGGACAGGCAATCAAGCGGGTGGCTACACCTTC.

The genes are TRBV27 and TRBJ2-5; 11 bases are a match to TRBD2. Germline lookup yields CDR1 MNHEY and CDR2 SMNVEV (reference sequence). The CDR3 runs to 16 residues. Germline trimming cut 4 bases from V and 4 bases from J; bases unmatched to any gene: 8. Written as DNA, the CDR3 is TGTGCCAGCAGTTCCCTGGGCGGACTAGCGGGAGAGACCCAGTACTTC. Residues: CASSSLGGLAGETQYF.

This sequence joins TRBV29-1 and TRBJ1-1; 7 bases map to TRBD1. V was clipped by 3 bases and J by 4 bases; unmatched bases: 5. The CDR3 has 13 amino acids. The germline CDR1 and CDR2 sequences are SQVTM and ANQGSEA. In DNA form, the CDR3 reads TGCAGCGTTGACTCAGGGGGTGGCACTGAAGCTTTCTTT. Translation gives CSVDSGGGTEAFF.

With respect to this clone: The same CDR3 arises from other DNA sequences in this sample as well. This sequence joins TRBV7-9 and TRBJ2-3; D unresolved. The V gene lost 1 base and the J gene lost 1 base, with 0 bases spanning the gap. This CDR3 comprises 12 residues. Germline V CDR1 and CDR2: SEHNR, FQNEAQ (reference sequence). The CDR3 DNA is TGTGCCAGCAGCTTAGGCACAGATACGCAGTATTTT. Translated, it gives CASSLGTDTQYF.

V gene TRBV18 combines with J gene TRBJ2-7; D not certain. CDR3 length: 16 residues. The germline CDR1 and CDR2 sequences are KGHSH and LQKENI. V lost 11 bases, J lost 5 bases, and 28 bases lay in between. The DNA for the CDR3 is TGTGCCGTCTCCCACAAATGGATCGCAAGGGTACACGAGCAGTACTTC. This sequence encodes CAVSHKWIARVHEQYF.

CDR3 loop: CASSFSGRAVREQYF. CDR3 coding DNA: TGTGCCAGCAGTTTCAGCGGGAGGGCCGTGAGGGAGCAGTACTTC. V and J are TRBV28 and TRBJ2-7, with 10 bases fitting TRBD2. The germline gives CDR1 MDHEN, CDR2 SYDVKM. The CDR3 runs 15 residues. J gave up 7 bases and V 3 bases, and 9 bases lay outside the gene matches.